This T cell receptor (beta chain) was observed in a study of fetal regulatory T cell absence and autoimmunity. General study findings and limits: In IPEX syndrome, oligoclonal enrichment was read as supporting prenatal antigen-driven autoimmunity in the pancreas.

The CDR3 length is 13 residues. CDR1 is SQVTM and CDR2 is ANQGSEA in the germline V gene. The V gene lost 4 bases and the J gene lost 5 bases, with 14 bases spanning the gap. Profiling relied on immunoSEQ multiplex PCR, and the TCRdb table lists in-frame clones only, not all of them. This sample yields roughly 95,000 clones, of which roughly 70% are seen a single time; roughly 2% belongs to the top ten. Points on this clone: Its antigen is still unknown.

The chain uses TRBV29-1 and TRBJ1-2, with TRBD1 as a possible D gene (6 bases). The sequencing input was pancreas tissue. The TCR comes from a male donor with IPEX syndrome. This CDR3 is CSVGPSGVYGYTF. The CDR3 coding sequence is TGCAGCGTTGGTCCCTCAGGGGTTTATGGCTACACCTTC.